A single sample gave rise to the 4 T cell receptor beta chains below, sequenced in a study of T cell changes during pregnancy in multiple sclerosis. Sequencing used immunoSEQ multiplex PCR; TCRdb keeps in-frame clones, though not all of them. The sample comprises roughly 77,000 clones, around nine tenths of which are singletons, and roughly 1.9% rests with the top ten. The sample in question was peripheral blood, obtained in the second trimester of pregnancy. These receptors all stem from a female donor with multiple sclerosis, enrolled in a pregnancy study.

The V gene is TRBV11-2, the J gene TRBJ1-1; D possibly corresponds to TRBD1 (5 bases). CDR1 is SGHAT, CDR2 FQNNGV, per germline. The CDR3 is 15 amino acids. Between the trimmed V and J ends, which lost 1 base and 4 bases, there was a span of 13 bases. CDR3: CASSLARGGRTEAFF. The CDR3 DNA reads as TGTGCCAGCAGCTTAGCTCGCGGGGGTCGCACTGAAGCTTTCTTT. The full variable domain, completed using reference TRBV11-2 and TRBJ1-1, is EAGVAQSPRYKIIEKRQSVAFWCNPISGHATLYWYQQILGQGPKLLIQFQNNGVVDDSQLPKDRFSAERLKGVDSTLKIQPAKLEDSAVYLCASSLARGGRTEAFFGQGTRLTVV.

The chain recombines TRBV28 with TRBJ1-1; 11 bases map to TRBD1. Germline lookup yields CDR1 MDHEN and CDR2 SYDVKM. The CDR3 is 15 amino acids. The V gene end was trimmed by 6 bases and the J gene end by 2 bases; junction bases not matched to a gene: 5. The CDR3 loop is CASRVRTGGNTEAFF. The CDR3 nucleotides read TGTGCCAGCAGAGTAAGGACAGGGGGCAACACTGAAGCTTTCTTT.

The chain joins TRBV12-5 to TRBJ1-6, with 7 bases identical to TRBD1. This CDR3 has 15 residues. V lost 1 base, J lost 11 bases, and 8 bases stayed unmatched. CDR1 and CDR2 from the germline V gene are LGHNT and FRNRAP. The CDR3 sequence is CASGLGQGGHPPLHF. The CDR3 DNA reads TGTGCTAGTGGTTTGGGACAGGGCGGTCATCCACCCCTCCACTTT.

The CDR3, as DNA: TGTGCCAGCAGCGGGGACTGGATCCACAATGAGCAGTTCTTC. Translating gives CASSGDWIHNEQFF. The chain couples TRBV6-5 to TRBJ2-1; D perhaps matches TRBD2 (6 bases). There are 14 residues in the CDR3. Trimming pared 6 bases from V and 5 bases from J, leaving 14 bases between. Germline CDR1 is MNHEY and CDR2 is SVGAGI.